This paragraph covers one TCR beta chain sequence. The antigen this receptor binds is unknown. Within one base of it there is no much larger clone, and no base qualities were kept. Library preparation employed the immunoSEQ multiplex PCR assay. For the multiplex PCR, a mixture combining 60 forward primers for TCR Vbeta segments and 13 reverse primers for TCR Jbeta segments was used. The CDR3 region of rearranged TCR beta genes was amplified from genomic DNA with a multiplex PCR assay. On the Illumina HiSeq System, the amplified TCR beta libraries were sequenced as 87-base-pair reads. The original methods were these. A later analysis tallied 70 million to 100 million unique TCR beta chains across the 700 or so repertoires, and approximately 11 million of those chains were shared by two or more donors. To remove PCR and sequencing errors, raw reads were error-corrected and collapsed into unique sequences using a nearest-neighbor algorithm that merged closely related sequences. Alignment of CDR3 sequences to IMGT reference sequences was used to assign V, D and J gene segments. For a sequence to be retained, at least a six-nucleotide match to both a V gene segment and a J gene segment was required. A rearrangement counted as productive if the CDR3 had no stop codons and remained in frame with V and J, and every other rearrangement counted as non-productive. CDR3 was defined according to IMGT convention as the region running from the second conserved V-encoded cysteine to the conserved J-encoded phenylalanine. Sequences without an unambiguous match to a single V gene segment were excluded from the earlier analysis of several hundred of the donors. An earlier analysis of a few hundred of the donors called V segments functional above 56.7% productive rearrangements and segregating when the between-donor standard deviation exceeded 5%. To diagnose cytomegalovirus status from the catalog of TCR beta chain sequences, a statistical classification framework was built. A later analysis assigned V and J genes by comparing TCR nucleotide sequences with IMGT/GENE-DB human TR gene sequences. The TCRdist pipeline was used in a later analysis to assign CDR3 sequences and most-parsimonious VDJ recombination scenarios. In a later analysis, each TCR beta chain was defined by its CDR3 amino acid sequence together with its V-gene family, and reads lacking a unique V-gene family were excluded. As a way to deal with suspected cross-contamination and a sequencing artifact, a later analysis dropped 450 to 600 nucleotide sequences that were highly shared and had low generation probability. A later analysis calculated a clonal expansion index for each public chain from normalized within-repertoire ranks of inferred template counts. In a later analysis, generation probabilities were computed with a VDJ recombination model fitted to out-of-frame rearrangements, and the resulting probabilities were checked against IGoR. In a later analysis, TCR-TCR, TCR-HLA and TCR-CMV co-occurrence was scored with hypergeometric tests, and a repertoire-size bias correction was applied to TCR pairs. False discovery rates were estimated in a later analysis by permuting HLA or CMV assignments 20 times. In a later analysis, co-occurring TCRs were grouped using DBSCAN, and TCRdist sequence similarity was added for clustering within HLA-allele-positive subsets. For co-occurrence clustering, repertoires with fewer than 30,000 or more than 120,000 public chains were excluded, along with roughly 5 repertoires with anomalous nucleotide sharing. Sourced from immuneACCESS, this table was stored by TCRdb with only in-frame sequences that have V and J called. A share of the clones is absent; for the studies checked, an unresolved V gene accounts for under half, and the remainder has no known explanation. V and J calls and clone size are as listed in that table; D and trimming were resolved from the DNA. This sample gives about 140,000 clones in total; roughly three quarters of them show up just once. Clones ranked in the top ten supply approximately 2.1% of the sample.

Germline trimming amounts to 4 bases on V and 4 bases on J, with 5 as the count of junction bases outside the gene matches. From a lookup of the germline V gene, CDR1 and CDR2 are MNHNS and SASEGT. Taken from cysteine to phenylalanine, the CDR3 has 16 residues. Just the 48-base CDR3 DNA is kept, in frame starting at base 1. This entry is derived from a study of cytomegalovirus exposure and HLA in healthy donors (dated by TCRdb to about 2017). Concerning the study at large: In an earlier analysis of 587 of the donors, around 290 Gb of sequence data and some 100 million unique TCR beta sequences from 150 million to 200 million T cells were reported. To study patterns of TCR occurrence, a later analysis re-analyzed previously published TCR beta repertoires from 700 or so donors and added high-resolution HLA genotyping. A handful of DR-DQ haplotypes were handled as single units for association and clustering because linkage in the cohort was strong. The study profiled the T cell repertoires of hundreds of subjects by immunosequencing and related them to cytomegalovirus serostatus. Rather than using new phenotypic data, the later analysis identified candidate immune exposures from TCR beta sequences and from how often those sequences occurred across donors. An early release covering roughly 580 HLA-typed donors comprised about 290 gigabases of sequencing data and approximately 80 million unique TCR sequences. In addition to the first cohort of about 650 subjects, a separate validation cohort of approximately 120 different subjects was used. On average, roughly 200,000 unique TCR beta nucleotide sequences were sequenced per donor among about 400 genotyped donors of the cohort, with around 19% of those sequences being non-productive. An earlier analysis of several hundred of the donors applied high-throughput TCR beta sequencing to assess whether each TCR beta V gene segment acted as functional or pseudogenic. The genetic ancestry cluster associated with self-reported Caucasian donors included about 81% of the approximately 430 genotyped donors. The number of donors typed differed by locus, with 629-630 for A, B, C, DRB1 and DQB1, 522 for DQA1, about 610 for DPA1, and some 450 for DPB1. All discovery cohort repertoires had been generated using a single sequencing platform. To predict cytomegalovirus infection status, the study combined high-throughput TCR immunosequencing, statistical association of individual TCRs with disease status, and machine learning. The study was designed to test whether signatures of past pathogen exposure could be identified by cataloging public T cell receptors. Donor age, sex, ethnicity and CMV serostatus were collected together with the repertoire data. A later genetic analysis used genome-wide SNP genotypes for about three fifths of the 666 donors, treating that subset as a discovery cohort. Both class I and class II loci were covered by HLA typing, at four-digit resolution.

In total, more than 500 healthy bone marrow donors made up the cohort. At the time of sampling, every cohort member was nominally healthy, though immune exposures that went unrecorded were likely present. The donor tested CMV seronegative, placing the donor among the 350 to 400 seronegative members of the cohort. A peripheral blood sample was collected from each donor, and TCR beta sequencing was performed on peripheral blood mononuclear cells. The Qiagen DNeasy Blood Extraction Kit was used to extract genomic DNA from the blood cell samples. What the research found in general, with its limitations: In a later genetic analysis, a missense DCLRE1C variant was associated with V-gene and J-gene trimming of TCR beta chains, and the association was replicated in an independent cohort. Three of the identified cytomegalovirus-associated TCR beta chains were confirmed in vitro to be specific for cytomegalovirus antigens. CMV serostatus was the only immune exposure information available for the cohort. Cytomegalovirus status was reported to be diagnosed by the classifier with high specificity and sensitivity in both the original and validation cohorts. The presence/absence analyses assumed that sequencing depth was roughly uniform across donors, and that assumption may not be true. The study listed 164 TCR beta chains as associated with cytomegalovirus. A further reported finding was that TCR beta sequences accurately predicted the HLA-A and HLA-B alleles for most subjects in the first cohort. The authors suggested that the approach could potentially be generalized to other disease states and immunological phenotypes. Compared with equally common non-associated chains, HLA-associated TCR beta chains in a later analysis were more clonally expanded and had lower generation probabilities. According to a later genetic analysis, donors in an Asian-associated ancestry cluster had fewer N-insertions in productive TCRs than the approximately 670-donor mean. In a later analysis, several top co-occurrence clusters were reported to appear linked to parvovirus B19, influenza, CMV and Epstein-Barr virus. Because counts were too low, seventeen rarely observed V segments, including chromosome 9 orphons, were excluded from the earlier analysis of around 590 of the donors. Specific HLA alleles were associated with 15,000 to 20,000 TCR beta sequences at a false discovery rate of 0.05 in a later analysis. A cluster of highly shared sequence variants was judged likely to represent a technical artifact of the sequencing pipeline. According to a later analysis, most CMV-associated TCR beta chains appeared to be HLA-restricted, and the HLA associations seemed to be driven largely by CMV exposure. Most TCR sequences were observed very rarely across donors, whereas some public TCRs were present in many individuals. Because the 87-base-pair reads could not distinguish some IMGT-functional V segments, including TRBV6-2 and TRBV6-3, those segments were excluded. In this cohort, only TCR beta chains were sequenced, and detectable features were limited by the absence of alpha or paired-chain data. Correlated functional status among segregating V segments might reflect linkage disequilibrium, but an unknown experimental factor could not be ruled out. In a later analysis, the rate of TCR association differed among HLA loci, with DRB1 alleles having the most associated TCRs and HLA-C alleles having the fewest. Strong co-occurrence of HLA alleles, especially DR and DQ, made assigning TCR associations to individual alleles difficult. HLA typing was unavailable for some donors at each locus, so association tests used only the typed subset. In an earlier analysis of under 600 of the donors, most TCR beta V segments were observed in productive rearrangements about 90% or about 30% of the time, broadly matching IMGT annotations.

This receptor was identified in a man aged 30-40 years in good health and CMV-seronegative. The material sequenced was PBMCs. The V gene is TRBV6-1 and the J gene is TRBJ2-2, and TRBD2 matches 11 of the central bases. The DNA sequence is as follows: TGTGCCAGCAGTGGTCTAGCGGGAGGCTCCACCGGGGAGCTGTTTTTT. This yields the protein CASSGLAGGSTGELFF.